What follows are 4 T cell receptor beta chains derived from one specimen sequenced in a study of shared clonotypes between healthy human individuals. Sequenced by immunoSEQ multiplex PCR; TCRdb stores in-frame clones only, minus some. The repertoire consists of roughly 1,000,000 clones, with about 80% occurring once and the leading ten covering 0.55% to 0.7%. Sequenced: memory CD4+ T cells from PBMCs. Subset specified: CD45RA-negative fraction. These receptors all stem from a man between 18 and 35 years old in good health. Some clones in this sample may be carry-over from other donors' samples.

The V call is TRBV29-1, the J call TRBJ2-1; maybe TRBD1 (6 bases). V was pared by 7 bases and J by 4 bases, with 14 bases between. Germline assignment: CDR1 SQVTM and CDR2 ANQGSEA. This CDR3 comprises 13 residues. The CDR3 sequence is CSGNRVAYNEQFF. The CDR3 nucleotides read TGCAGCGGCAACAGGGTTGCTTACAATGAGCAGTTCTTC.

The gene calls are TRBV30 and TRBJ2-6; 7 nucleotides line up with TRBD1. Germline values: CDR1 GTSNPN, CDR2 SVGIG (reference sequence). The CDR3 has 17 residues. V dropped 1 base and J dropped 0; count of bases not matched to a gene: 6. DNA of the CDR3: TGTGCCTGGAGTGAAGGGACAGCGGACTCTGGGGCCAACGTCCTGACTTTC. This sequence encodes CAWSEGTADSGANVLTF.

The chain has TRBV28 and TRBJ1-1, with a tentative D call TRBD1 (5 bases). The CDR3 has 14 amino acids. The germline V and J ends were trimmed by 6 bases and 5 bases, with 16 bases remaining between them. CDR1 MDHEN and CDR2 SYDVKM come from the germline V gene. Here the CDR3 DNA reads TGTGCCAGCAGCCTAGGGGAGGGGTGGACTGAAGCTTTCTTT. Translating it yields CASSLGEGWTEAFF.

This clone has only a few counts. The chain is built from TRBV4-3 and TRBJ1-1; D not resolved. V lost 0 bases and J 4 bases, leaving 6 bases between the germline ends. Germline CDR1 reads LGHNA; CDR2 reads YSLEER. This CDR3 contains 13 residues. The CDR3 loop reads CASSQDRGTEAFF. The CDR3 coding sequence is TGCGCCAGCAGCCAAGATCGGGGCACTGAAGCTTTCTTT.